The clone carrying this T cell receptor (beta chain) was observed a few times. No antigen is known for it. Germline values: CDR1 LNHDA, CDR2 SQIVND (reference sequence). Trimming took 9 bases from V and 6 from J; bases not matched to a gene: 6. This CDR3 is 13 amino acids long. Through Arm-PCR of CDR3 regions and iRepertoire HTBI primers, TCR beta libraries were built. MiXCR, applied by TCRdb to the multiplex PCR reads, yields one record per CDR3 protein. The repertoire holds 400,000 to 600,000 distinct CDR3 sequences, with 20% to 25% as singletons. Sample time point: persistent/refractory GD, antithyroid drugs over 5 years with positive TRAb. Extracted PBMC RNA gave rise to the TCR library. EDTA tubes were used for drawing around 8.8 milliliters of peripheral blood. The data belong to a study of regulatory T cells in long-lasting Graves disease. General observations from the study: The persistent group shared roughly 2,700 public clonotypes, more than the 966 shared by new patients.

The specimen comprised peripheral blood mononuclear cells (PBMCs), sampled when the disease was refractory, from a patient treated with antithyroid drugs. This TCR derives from a female donor with Graves disease. The genes are TRBV19 and TRBJ1-4; 8 bases are shared with TRBD1. The DNA of the CDR3 is TGTGCCAGCGGGACAGGTGATGATGAAAAACTGTTTTTT. Amino acids: CASGTGDDEKLFF.